These 17 T cell receptor beta chains share one sample of origin, sequenced in a study of T cell repertoires in ileal Crohn's disease. Some clones are missing from TCRdb's copy, which holds only in-frame ones; the method was immunoSEQ multiplex PCR. In the table there are about 5,200 clones, more than 80% of which are singletons. The sequenced sample consisted of ileal tissue. The receptor set was obtained from an adult with Crohn's disease.

V gene TRBV18 combines with J gene TRBJ2-3, with 9 bases identical to TRBD2. The germline V gene has CDR1 KGHSH and CDR2 LQKENI. With 6 bases clipped from V and 2 bases from J, the junction kept 9 bases outside the gene matches. The CDR3 has 16 residues. CDR3 sequence reads: CASSRRLADTTDTQYF. Written as DNA, the CDR3 is TGTGCCAGCTCCCGACGACTAGCGGATACCACAGATACGCAGTATTTT.

The rearrangement joins TRBV28 to TRBJ2-2, with 7 bases aligning to TRBD2. After removal of 7 bases from V and 4 bases from J, the junction contained 12 bases not matched to a gene. Germline CDR1 and CDR2: MDHEN and SYDVKM. The CDR3 contains 16 residues. The CDR3 is CASTGRGRVRTGELFF. The CDR3 bases are TGTGCCAGCACGGGAAGAGGGAGGGTTCGCACCGGGGAGCTGTTTTTT.

The gene calls are TRBV5-4 and TRBJ1-3; D unclear. The CDR3 covers 14 residues. Trimming pared 0 bases from V and 4 bases from J, leaving 8 bases between. Germline V gene lookup returns CDR1 SGHNT and CDR2 YYREEE (reference sequence). The DNA for the CDR3 is TGTGCCAGCAGCTTGGAAGGGAGCGGAAACACCATATATTTT. Its protein is CASSLEGSGNTIYF.

V and J are TRBV5-1 and TRBJ1-1; 9 bases match TRBD1. Looked up from germline, CDR1 is SGHRS and CDR2 is YFSETQ. Trimming cost V 3 bases and J 6 bases; bases outside gene matches: 3. CDR3 size: 13 residues. CDR3 bases: TGCGCCAGCAGCTCAGACAGGGGGGCTGAAGCTTTCTTT. Its translation: CASSSDRGAEAFF. Drawing the rest from reference TRBV5-1 and TRBJ1-1, the complete variable domain is KAGVTQTPRYLIKTRGQQVTLSCSPISGHRSVSWYQQTPGQGLQFLFEYFSETQRNKGNFPGRFSGRQFSNSRSEMNVSTLELGDSALYLCASSSDRGAEAFFGQGTRLTVV.

The chain links TRBV6-1 to TRBJ1-6; maybe TRBD1 (6 bases). V was clipped by 6 bases and J by 7 bases, with 16 bases between them. Germline V gives CDR1 MNHNS, CDR2 SASEGT. The CDR3 is 15 amino acids. The CDR3, as DNA: TGTGCCAGCAGAGCGGACAGATCTCCCAATTCACCCCTCCACTTT. Amino acids: CASRADRSPNSPLHF.

The count of this clone is one. This chain links TRBV5-4 with TRBJ2-2; 8 bases align to TRBD2. CDR3 length: 17 residues. Germline CDR1 is SGHNT and CDR2 is YYREEE (reference sequence). The ends lost 0 bases at V and 4 bases at J; junction bases unmatched: 8. In DNA, the CDR3 is TGTGCCAGCAGCTTGGGGGGTAGCGGGGTCATCACCGGGGAGCTGTTTTTT. Its protein product is CASSLGGSGVITGELFF.

V is TRBV30 and J is TRBJ2-1, with 7 nucleotides matching TRBD2. The CDR3 extends over 14 amino acids. CDR1 is GTSNPN and CDR2 is SVGIG in the germline V gene (reference sequence). V lost 3 bases, J lost 5 bases, and 7 bases stayed unmatched. The CDR3 loop is CAWSETSIHNEQFF. Here the CDR3 DNA reads TGTGCCTGGAGCGAGACTAGCATCCACAATGAGCAGTTCTTC.

This sequence joins TRBV4-3 and TRBJ1-2; maybe TRBD1 (6 bases). Germline values: CDR1 LGHNA, CDR2 YSLEER. CDR3 length equals 13 residues. With 5 bases removed from V and 2 bases from J, the gap between germline ends came to 9 bases. CDR3 sequence reads: CASSWTVNYGYTF. The CDR3 bases are TGCGCCAGCAGCTGGACAGTCAACTATGGCTACACCTTC.

The CDR3 DNA is TGTGCCAGCAGCTTAGGACAGGGGCGCCACGAGCAGTACTTC. This codes for CASSLGQGRHEQYF. V usage is TRBV11-2 and J usage is TRBJ2-7; 8 bases agree with TRBD1. The germline V gene has CDR1 SGHAT and CDR2 FQNNGV. V shed 1 base, J shed 5 bases, and the junction held 4 bases outside the gene matches. The CDR3 totals 14 residues.

This clone was seen a handful of times. The chain joins TRBV7-9 to TRBJ2-1; possibly TRBD2 for D (5 bases). Looked up from germline, CDR1 is SEHNR and CDR2 is FQNEAQ (reference sequence). The CDR3 runs to 16 residues. The V end lost 5 bases, the J end lost 0 bases, and 14 bases lay between the germline ends. The CDR3 nucleotides read TGTGCCAGCAGCCCAGGAAGCGGAAGCTCCTACAATGAGCAGTTCTTC. Translated: CASSPGSGSSYNEQFF.

The chain is built from TRBV27 and TRBJ2-7; a weak D match, TRBD1 (5 bases). The CDR3 sequence is 14 residues long. Trimming removed 4 bases at V and 3 bases at J, with 13 bases between. Germline lookup yields CDR1 MNHEY and CDR2 SMNVEV (reference sequence). CDR3 residues: CASSSGQGIYEQYF. CDR3 nucleotides: TGTGCCAGCAGTTCTGGGCAGGGCATCTACGAGCAGTACTTC.

This clone was picked up a small number of times. V and J are TRBV19 and TRBJ2-7; a weak D match, TRBD1 (6 bases). This CDR3 spans 14 amino acids. CDR1 is LNHDA and CDR2 is SQIVND in the germline V gene (reference sequence). V gave up 4 bases and J gave up 3 bases, with 13 bases separating them. The DNA for the CDR3 is TGTGCCAGTAGTAAAGGGGACAATCTCTACGAGCAGTACTTC. Protein sequence: CASSKGDNLYEQYF.

V and J are TRBV2 and TRBJ1-5; D ambiguous. Looked up from germline, CDR1 is SNHLY and CDR2 is FYNNEI. The CDR3 is 16 residues long. The V end lost 8 bases, the J end lost 0 bases, and 17 bases lay between the germline ends. The CDR3 nucleotides read TGTGCCAGCGACCTCGGGAGGGCCTCTAGCAATCAGCCCCAGCATTTT. It encodes CASDLGRASSNQPQHF.

This clone was detected a few times. CDR3: CASSSRTGVRNEQFF. The CDR3 coding sequence is TGTGCCAGCAGTTCCCGGACAGGGGTTAGAAATGAGCAGTTCTTC. The chain joins TRBV6-5 to TRBJ2-1; 9 nucleotides match TRBD1. The CDR3 consists of 15 residues. The ends lost 4 bases at V and 7 bases at J; junction bases unmatched: 8. Germline CDR1 MNHEY, CDR2 SVGAGI.

The sample holds a few counts of this clone. The genes are TRBV5-1 and TRBJ2-7, with D possibly matching TRBD2 (5 bases). Trimming removed 6 bases at V and 3 bases at J, with 10 bases between. There are 12 residues in the CDR3. The V gene's germline CDR1 is SGHRS and CDR2 YFSETQ. The CDR3 spells CASTPGVYEQYF. The CDR3 region has the DNA TGCGCCAGCACACCCGGGGTCTACGAGCAGTACTTC. Full variable domain (rest looked up from reference TRBV5-1 and TRBJ2-7): KAGVTQTPRYLIKTRGQQVTLSCSPISGHRSVSWYQQTPGQGLQFLFEYFSETQRNKGNFPGRFSGRQFSNSRSEMNVSTLELGDSALYLCASTPGVYEQYFGPGTRLTVT.

This sequence joins TRBV7-2 and TRBJ2-1, with TRBD2 matching 10 bases. V lost 7 bases to trimming and J lost 4 bases; unmatched junction nucleotides: 1. Germline CDR1 SGHTA, CDR2 FQGNSA. This CDR3 has 13 amino acids. CDR3 amino acids: CASKTSGYNEQFF. The CDR3 nucleotides read TGTGCCAGCAAGACTAGCGGGTACAATGAGCAGTTCTTC.

As DNA, the CDR3 is TGCAGCGTTGAAGTTGGGGACTATTTCAATGAGCAGTTCTTC. Its protein is CSVEVGDYFNEQFF. V usage is TRBV29-1 and J usage is TRBJ2-1; 7 bases map to TRBD2. The CDR3 totals 14 residues. The germline V gene encodes CDR1 SQVTM and CDR2 ANQGSEA. V dropped 1 base and J dropped 6; count of bases not matched to a gene: 6.